One and the same sample provided the 29 T cell receptor beta chains below, sequenced in a study of T-cell reconstitution after alpha-beta-depleted transplantation in children (dated by TCRdb to 2016 to 2017). The intended sense of this specimen's treatment or condition label: allogeneic hematopoietic cell transplantation with graft depleted of TCRalphabeta T cells and CD19 B cells. The method was PCR. TCRdb names Illumina HiSeq 2500 as the instrument used. Molecular barcoding was employed in the preparation of TCR libraries, with unique molecular identifiers being used to normalize TCRbeta repertoire quantification. TCRdb trimmed public reads at Q25 via fastp, called clones via MiXCR and kept in-frame beta chains. Rows matching on CDR3 protein sequence are summarized as one entry with the most common DNA and genes. The sample contains fewer than 500,000 distinct CDR3 sequences, over 40% of them found a single time. The ten largest clones represent 27% of the sample.

Sequences were derived from PBMCs, sampled before TCRalphabeta/CD19-depleted stem cell transplant. Receptors originate from a girl aged 2 to 9 with aplastic anemia, due to receive a stem cell transplant.

The rearrangement joins TRBV9 to TRBJ2-7; 12 bases agree with TRBD2. V was pared by 0 bases and J by 3 bases, with 1 base of the junction left unmatched. Per germline, CDR1 SGDLS and CDR2 YYNGEE. The CDR3 length is 15 residues. Here the CDR3 DNA reads TGTGCCAGCAGCGTAGAACTAGCGGGAGGCTACGAGCAGTACTTC. This encodes CASSVELAGGYEQYF.

The chain employs TRBV2 and TRBJ2-5; D perhaps matches TRBD2 (6 bases). The germline gives CDR1 SNHLY, CDR2 FYNNEI. V gave up 5 bases and J gave up 0 bases, with 13 bases separating them. The CDR3 spans 15 residues. The CDR3 bases are TGTGCCAGCAGTCCCTGGGGGAGGAACCAAGAGACCCAGTACTTC. Encoded protein: CASSPWGRNQETQYF.

V usage is TRBV6-5 and J usage is TRBJ2-2; 10 bases are a match to TRBD1. There are 18 residues in the CDR3. V shed 5 bases and J 0 bases; nucleotides not matched to a gene: 9. Germline-derived CDR1 and CDR2 are MNHEY and SVGAGI. Here the CDR3 DNA reads TGTGCCAGCAGTCTCGACAGGGGGCGGTTATCGAACACCGGGGAGCTGTTTTTT. Translation gives CASSLDRGRLSNTGELFF.

The rearrangement uses TRBV12-3 or TRBV12-4 and TRBJ2-1, with TRBD1 matching over 8 bases. This CDR3 comprises 15 residues. The V segment lost 6 bases and the J segment 10 bases; nucleotides outside the gene matches: 14. The CDR3 sequence is CASSGRQGPVFEQFF. The CDR3 region has the DNA TGTGCCAGCAGCGGGAGACAGGGGCCGGTGTTCGAGCAGTTCTTC.

This rearrangement joins TRBV7-2 to TRBJ2-3; 7 bases match TRBD1. J was trimmed by 5 bases and V by 4 bases; bases with no gene match: 12. The CDR3 loop spans 16 amino acids. The germline gives CDR1 SGHTA, CDR2 FQGNSA. CDR3 DNA sequence: TGTGCCAGCAGCTCCTCGGGCAGGGGGTATGGAGATACGCAGTATTTT. Translation gives CASSSSGRGYGDTQYF.

The chain has TRBV20-1 and TRBJ2-3; tentatively, D is TRBD2 (6 bases). Germline CDR1 and CDR2: DFQATT and SNEGSKA (reference sequence). This CDR3 has 14 amino acids. V gave up 5 bases and J gave up 0 bases, with 12 bases separating them. In nucleotides, the CDR3 is TGCAGTGCTTGGAGGGGACCCAGCACAGATACGCAGTATTTT. It specifies CSAWRGPSTDTQYF.

This chain connects TRBV5-1 to TRBJ1-1; 8 bases match TRBD1. The CDR3 contains 15 residues. J gave up 0 bases and V 0 bases, and 1 base lay outside the gene matches. Germline V gene lookup returns CDR1 SGHRS and CDR2 YFSETQ. CDR3 protein: CASSLETGVNTEAFF. CDR3 DNA sequence: TGCGCCAGCAGCTTGGAGACAGGGGTGAACACTGAAGCTTTCTTT.

The chain joins TRBV5-4 to TRBJ2-5, with D possibly being TRBD1 or TRBD2 (6 bases each). CDR1 is SGHNT and CDR2 is YYREEE in the germline V gene (reference sequence). This CDR3 has 17 amino acids. The ends were cut back, 4 bases at V and 2 bases at J, with 21 bases in the middle. CDR3 sequence reads: CASSLKTGGRGQETQYF. The CDR3 DNA reads as TGTGCCAGCAGCCTGAAAACCGGGGGCAGAGGGCAAGAGACCCAGTACTTC.

This clonotype was detected a few times. V and J are TRBV20-1 and TRBJ2-1, with D perhaps TRBD1 (6 bases). V lost 5 bases and J lost 7, with 18 bases in between. Germline lookup yields CDR1 DFQATT and CDR2 SNEGSKA (reference sequence). CDR3 length: 14 residues. The CDR3 DNA sequence: TGCAGTGCTTGCCCAATCACAGGGTGGAATGAGCAGTTCTTC. Its translation: CSACPITGWNEQFF.

The gene calls are TRBV15 and TRBJ2-7; possible D gene TRBD1, 6 bases. The V end lost 5 bases, the J end lost 5 bases, and 13 bases lay between the germline ends. Germline V gives CDR1 LNHNV, CDR2 YYDKDF (reference sequence). The CDR3 extends over 13 amino acids. The CDR3 coding sequence is TGTGCCACCAGCGGACACAGGGTGGACGAGCAGTACTTC. It yields the protein CATSGHRVDEQYF.

The V gene is TRBV20-1, the J gene TRBJ2-3, with D possibly matching TRBD2 (5 bases). Germline-derived CDR1 and CDR2 are DFQATT and SNEGSKA (reference sequence). V was shortened by 4 bases and J by 4 bases, with 9 bases between the two germline ends. The CDR3 consists of 12 residues. The CDR3 spells CSATLAPDTQYF. The CDR3 coding sequence is TGCAGTGCTACCCTAGCTCCAGATACGCAGTATTTT.

This rearrangement joins TRBV5-1 to TRBJ1-1; D is ambiguous. This CDR3 is built from 16 residues. V lost 0 bases and J lost 1, with 13 bases in between. CDR1 is SGHRS, CDR2 YFSETQ, per germline. The CDR3 sequence is CASSLGWAAANTEAFF. The CDR3 nucleotides are TGCGCCAGCAGCTTGGGGTGGGCAGCCGCGAACACTGAAGCTTTCTTT. The full variable domain, with the rest looked up from reference TRBV5-1 and TRBJ1-1, is KAGVTQTPRYLIKTRGQQVTLSCSPISGHRSVSWYQQTPGQGLQFLFEYFSETQRNKGNFPGRFSGRQFSNSRSEMNVSTLELGDSALYLCASSLGWAAANTEAFFGQGTRLTVV.

There are many counts of this clonotype. The V gene is TRBV20-1, the J gene TRBJ2-1; tentative D call: TRBD2 (5 bases). Germline values: CDR1 DFQATT, CDR2 SNEGSKA (reference sequence). The CDR3 runs 14 residues. The V end lost 2 bases, the J end lost 0 bases, and 8 bases lay between the germline ends. The CDR3 sequence: CSARFGNSYNEQFF. Here the CDR3 DNA reads TGCAGTGCTAGATTCGGGAACTCCTACAATGAGCAGTTCTTC.

The V call is TRBV5-1, the J call TRBJ2-5, with a tentative D call TRBD2 (6 bases). V lost 4 bases to trimming and J lost 4 bases, with 14 bases between them. CDR1 is SGHRS, CDR2 YFSETQ, per germline. The CDR3 loop spans 14 amino acids. The CDR3, as DNA: TGCGCCAGCAGCGGCGGGGCTAGTCTAGAGACCCAGTACTTC. It translates to CASSGGASLETQYF.

The rearrangement links TRBV30 to TRBJ2-1, with D tentatively TRBD2 (6 bases). The germline gives CDR1 GTSNPN, CDR2 SVGIG (reference sequence). Trimming took off 5 bases at V and 7 bases at J, with 9 bases between the two ends. This CDR3 region has 11 residues. The CDR3 coding sequence is TGTGCCTGGCAAGGGAGGAATGAGCAGTTCTTC. Encoded protein: CAWQGRNEQFF.

The rearrangement joins TRBV6-1 to TRBJ2-5; D is perhaps TRBD2 (5 bases). This CDR3 comprises 14 residues. The ends were cut back, 6 bases at V and 0 bases at J, with 11 bases in the middle. Germline V lookup: CDR1 MNHNS, CDR2 SASEGT. The CDR3 sequence is CASRPLAHQETQYF. For the CDR3, the DNA is TGTGCCAGCAGGCCTCTAGCACACCAAGAGACCCAGTACTTC.

This sequence joins TRBV12-3 or TRBV12-4 and TRBJ2-1; D may be TRBD1 or TRBD2 (5 bases each). V lost 3 bases and J lost 12, with 15 bases in between. The length of the CDR3 is 13 residues. CDR3 in amino acids: CASSFIARDRQFF. CDR3 nucleotide sequence: TGTGCCAGCAGTTTCATCGCCCGGGACCGGCAGTTCTTC.

V usage is TRBV28 and J usage is TRBJ2-7; D gene uncertain. Looked up from germline, CDR1 is MDHEN and CDR2 is SYDVKM. This CDR3 has 12 residues. The V end lost 8 bases, the J end lost 0 bases, and 8 bases lay between the germline ends. The CDR3 is CASGVSSYEQYF. The DNA for the CDR3 is TGTGCCAGCGGAGTCAGCTCCTACGAGCAGTACTTC. Full variable domain (missing parts from reference TRBV28 and TRBJ2-7): DVKVTQSSRYLVKRTGEKVFLECVQDMDHENMFWYRQDPGLGLRLIYFSYDVKMKEKGDIPEGYSVSREKKERFSLILESASTNQTSMYLCASGVSSYEQYFGPGTRLTVT.

This clonotype has a handful of counts. V usage is TRBV6-5 and J usage is TRBJ1-1; D is undetermined. This CDR3 region has 13 residues. The germline gives CDR1 MNHEY, CDR2 SVGAGI. V lost 4 bases, J lost 3 bases, and 9 bases lay in between. The CDR3 nucleotides are TGTGCCAGCAGTTCCACGAAATACACTGAAGCTTTCTTT. Its translation is CASSSTKYTEAFF.

This clonotype has ten or more counts. The rearrangement uses TRBV12-3 or TRBV12-4 and TRBJ2-1; D is perhaps TRBD2 (7 bases). Trimming removed 2 bases at V and 10 bases at J, with 12 bases between. The CDR3 covers 13 residues. The CDR3: CASSLRRGGEQFF. DNA of the CDR3: TGTGCCAGCAGTTTACGCAGGGGAGGGGAGCAGTTCTTC.

This clonotype showed up just once. The genes are TRBV6-2 or TRBV6-3 and TRBJ1-5; no firm D call. V dropped 7 bases and J dropped 2 bases, with 12 bases sitting between them. The germline gives CDR1 MNHEY, CDR2 SVGEGT. This CDR3 is built from 14 residues. For the CDR3, the DNA is TGTGCCAGCACCCTCGGAACACGCAATCAGCCCCAGCATTTT. Its protein product is CASTLGTRNQPQHF.

This clonotype was counted only a few times. The chain uses TRBV20-1 and TRBJ2-3; D is undetermined. Trimming stripped 3 bases from V and 6 bases from J, with 7 bases between. From germline, CDR1 is DFQATT and CDR2 SNEGSKA (reference sequence). The CDR3 is made up of 11 amino acids. CDR3 in amino acids: CSASNFDTQYF. In nucleotides, the CDR3 is TGCAGTGCTAGTAATTTCGATACGCAGTATTTT.

V is TRBV25-1 and J is TRBJ2-2; D remains ambiguous. Germline CDR1 and CDR2: MGHDK and SYGVNS. Deletions cut 6 bases from V and 8 bases from J, with 16 bases between. The CDR3 loop spans 14 amino acids. The CDR3 DNA follows: TGTGCCAGCAGGAGGATGGGTGAGAGAGGGGAGCTGTTTTTT. Its translation is CASRRMGERGELFF.

V is TRBV7-2 and J is TRBJ1-5; tentative D call: TRBD1 (5 bases). Germline CDR1 reads SGHTA; CDR2 reads FQGNSA. There are 16 residues in the CDR3. The V and J ends lost 1 base and 0 bases respectively, with 10 bases between them. Written as DNA, the CDR3 is TGTGCCAGCAGCTTAGTCGCAGGGTATAGCAATCAGCCCCAGCATTTT. Translating gives CASSLVAGYSNQPQHF.

The chain combines TRBV7-3 with TRBJ2-1; tentative D call: TRBD2 (7 bases). CDR1 is SGHTA, CDR2 FQGTGA, per germline. Trimming took off 3 bases at V and 0 bases at J, with 9 bases between the two ends. The CDR3 sequence is 15 residues long. Written as DNA, the CDR3 is TGTGCCAGCAGCTTCGGGGGGCCCTCCTACAATGAGCAGTTCTTC. Translating gives CASSFGGPSYNEQFF.

The chain employs TRBV30 and TRBJ2-1, with D possibly called TRBD1 or TRBD2 (5 bases each). Trimming pared 0 bases from V and 6 bases from J, leaving 12 bases between. The CDR3 loop spans 14 amino acids. The germline V gene has CDR1 GTSNPN and CDR2 SVGIG (reference sequence). The CDR3 bases are TGTGCCTGGAGTGTCGCCGGGACGGTCAATGAGCAGTTCTTC. It codes for CAWSVAGTVNEQFF.

The chain uses TRBV5-1 and TRBJ2-5; D ambiguous. Germline V gene data show CDR1 as SGHRS and CDR2 as YFSETQ. CDR3 size: 15 residues. The V end lost 4 bases, the J end lost 3 bases, and 16 bases lay between the germline ends. CDR3: CASSQFAQPEETQYF. CDR3 sequence (DNA): TGCGCCAGCAGCCAGTTCGCCCAGCCTGAAGAGACCCAGTACTTC.

The chain combines TRBV25-1 with TRBJ2-3, with D possibly matching TRBD2 (6 bases). Trimming took 3 bases from V and 4 from J, leaving 11 bases between them. In germline, CDR1 is MGHDK, CDR2 SYGVNS. This CDR3 has 14 amino acids. CDR3 DNA sequence: TGTGCCAGCAGTGAGGGGGGTTGGGCAGATACGCAGTATTTT. This sequence encodes CASSEGGWADTQYF.

The table lists this clonotype with many counts. This chain links TRBV20-1 with TRBJ1-2; no firm D call. The CDR3 contains 14 residues. Germline CDR1 reads DFQATT; CDR2 reads SNEGSKA (reference sequence). Trimming removed 1 base from V and 2 bases from J, with 11 bases in between. The CDR3 sequence: CSARGEQYNYGYTF. The DNA of the CDR3 is TGCAGTGCTAGAGGCGAACAGTACAACTATGGCTACACCTTC.